This T cell receptor beta chain was recorded in a study of T-cell memory formation after mild COVID-19. TCRalpha and TCRbeta libraries used 5'RACE with constant-segment primers and UMIs. Each CDR3 protein is one row after TCRdb ran MiXCR on the 5' RACE reads. The sample gives roughly 350,000 distinct CDR3 sequences, 12% to 15% of which show up once; 22% is in the top ten. Note on this clonotype: Its antigen remains unidentified.

CDR1 is MDHEN and CDR2 is SYDVKM in the germline V gene. Trimming removed 3 bases at V and 2 bases at J, with 14 bases between. This CDR3 is built from 16 residues. Overall study findings and caveats: Clones that contracted clustered mainly in CM and EM if CD4+ and in EMRA if CD8+.

This chain links TRBV28 with TRBJ2-1, with a tentative D call TRBD1 (5 bases). Sequenced: PBMCs or a T cell subset sorted from them (not recorded which). The receptor's source is a man aged 18 to 35 who had mild COVID-19 (a few samples of this study predate the infection). Cell type and time point are not known. Here the CDR3 DNA reads TGTGCCAGCAGTTTCCCGACAGAGAAGCCCTACAATGAGCAGTTCTTC. Translated, it gives CASSFPTEKPYNEQFF.